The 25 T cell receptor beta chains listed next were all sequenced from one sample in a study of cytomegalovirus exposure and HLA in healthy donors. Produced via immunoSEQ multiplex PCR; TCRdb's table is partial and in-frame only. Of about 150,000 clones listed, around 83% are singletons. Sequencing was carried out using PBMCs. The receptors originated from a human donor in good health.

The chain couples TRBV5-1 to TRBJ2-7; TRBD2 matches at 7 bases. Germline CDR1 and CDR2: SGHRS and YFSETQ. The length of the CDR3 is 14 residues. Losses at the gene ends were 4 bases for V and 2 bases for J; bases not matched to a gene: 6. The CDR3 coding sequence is TGCGCCAGCAGCCCCAGGGAGGGGACCTACGAGCAGTACTTC. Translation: CASSPREGTYEQYF. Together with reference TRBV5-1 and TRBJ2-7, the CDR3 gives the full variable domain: KAGVTQTPRYLIKTRGQQVTLSCSPISGHRSVSWYQQTPGQGLQFLFEYFSETQRNKGNFPGRFSGRQFSNSRSEMNVSTLELGDSALYLCASSPREGTYEQYFGPGTRLTVT.

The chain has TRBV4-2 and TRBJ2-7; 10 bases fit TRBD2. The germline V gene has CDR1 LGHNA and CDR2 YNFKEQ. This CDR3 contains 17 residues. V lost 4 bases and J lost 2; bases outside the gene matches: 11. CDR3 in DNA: TGTGCCAGCAGCCTCCGGACTAGCGGAGACTTTCCCTACGAGCAGTACTTC. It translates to CASSLRTSGDFPYEQYF.

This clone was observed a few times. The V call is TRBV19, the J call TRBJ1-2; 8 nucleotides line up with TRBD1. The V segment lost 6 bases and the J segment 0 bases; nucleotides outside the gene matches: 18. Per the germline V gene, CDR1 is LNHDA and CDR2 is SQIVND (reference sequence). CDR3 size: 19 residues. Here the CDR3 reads CASRHGQGRFMSSNYGYTF. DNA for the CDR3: TGTGCCAGTAGACACGGACAGGGAAGATTCATGTCGTCTAACTATGGCTACACCTTC.

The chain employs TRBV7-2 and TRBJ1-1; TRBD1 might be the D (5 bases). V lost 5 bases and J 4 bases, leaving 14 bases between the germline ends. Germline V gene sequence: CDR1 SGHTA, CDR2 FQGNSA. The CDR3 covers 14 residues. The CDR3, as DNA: TGTGCCAGCAGCCAAGGGCCGACAGCCACTGAAGCTTTCTTT. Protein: CASSQGPTATEAFF.

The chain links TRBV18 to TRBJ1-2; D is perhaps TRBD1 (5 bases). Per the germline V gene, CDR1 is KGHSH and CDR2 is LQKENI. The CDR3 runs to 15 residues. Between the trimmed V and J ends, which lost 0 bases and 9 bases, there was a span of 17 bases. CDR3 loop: CASSPPPGTPFRYTF. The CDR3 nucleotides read TGTGCCAGCTCACCACCGCCAGGGACTCCTTTTCGCTACACCTTC.

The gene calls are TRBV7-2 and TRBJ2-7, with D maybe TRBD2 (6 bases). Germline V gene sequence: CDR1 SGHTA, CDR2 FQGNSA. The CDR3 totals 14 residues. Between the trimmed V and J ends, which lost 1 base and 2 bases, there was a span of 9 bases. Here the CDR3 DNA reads TGTGCCAGCAGCTTAGGGGGGGTAGCCTACGAGCAGTACTTC. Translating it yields CASSLGGVAYEQYF.

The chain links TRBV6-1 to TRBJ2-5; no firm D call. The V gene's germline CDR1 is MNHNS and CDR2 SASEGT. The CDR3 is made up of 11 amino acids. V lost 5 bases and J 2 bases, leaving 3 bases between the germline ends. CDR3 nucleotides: TGTGCCAGCAGTCCTCAAGAGACCCAGTACTTC. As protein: CASSPQETQYF.

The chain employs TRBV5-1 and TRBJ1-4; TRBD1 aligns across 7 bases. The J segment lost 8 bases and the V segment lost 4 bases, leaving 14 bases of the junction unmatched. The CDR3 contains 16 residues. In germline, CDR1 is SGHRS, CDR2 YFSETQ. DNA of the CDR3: TGCGCCAGCAGCCCACGGAAGATGACAGGGATCGAAAAACTGTTTTTT. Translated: CASSPRKMTGIEKLFF. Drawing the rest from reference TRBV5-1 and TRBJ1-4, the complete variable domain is KAGVTQTPRYLIKTRGQQVTLSCSPISGHRSVSWYQQTPGQGLQFLFEYFSETQRNKGNFPGRFSGRQFSNSRSEMNVSTLELGDSALYLCASSPRKMTGIEKLFFGSGTQLSVL.

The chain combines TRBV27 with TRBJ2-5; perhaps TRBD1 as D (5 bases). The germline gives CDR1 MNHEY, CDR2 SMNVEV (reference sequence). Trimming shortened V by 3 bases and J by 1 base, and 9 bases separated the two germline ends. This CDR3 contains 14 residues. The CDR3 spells CASSFQGSQETQYF. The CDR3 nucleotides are TGTGCCAGCAGTTTCCAGGGCTCCCAAGAGACCCAGTACTTC.

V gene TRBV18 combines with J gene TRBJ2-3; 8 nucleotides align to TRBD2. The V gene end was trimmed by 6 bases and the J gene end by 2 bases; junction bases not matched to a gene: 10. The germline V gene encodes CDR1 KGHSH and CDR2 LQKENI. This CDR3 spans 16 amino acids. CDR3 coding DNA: TGTGCCAGCTCTCCTACTAGCGGCAACCCCACAGATACGCAGTATTTT. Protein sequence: CASSPTSGNPTDTQYF.

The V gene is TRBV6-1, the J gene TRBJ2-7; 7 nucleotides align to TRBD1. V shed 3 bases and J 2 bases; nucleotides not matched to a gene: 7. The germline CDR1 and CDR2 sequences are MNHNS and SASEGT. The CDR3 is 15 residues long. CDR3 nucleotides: TGTGCCAGCAGTGATTTCCCCGGGACAGCCTACGAGCAGTACTTC. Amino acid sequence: CASSDFPGTAYEQYF.

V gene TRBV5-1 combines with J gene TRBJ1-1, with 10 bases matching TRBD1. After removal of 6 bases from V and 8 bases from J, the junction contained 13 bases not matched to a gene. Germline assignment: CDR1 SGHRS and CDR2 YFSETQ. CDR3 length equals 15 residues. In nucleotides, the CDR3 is TGCGCCAGCAAGAGGGCGACAGGGGGCGCTTCGGAAGCTTTCTTT. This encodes CASKRATGGASEAFF.

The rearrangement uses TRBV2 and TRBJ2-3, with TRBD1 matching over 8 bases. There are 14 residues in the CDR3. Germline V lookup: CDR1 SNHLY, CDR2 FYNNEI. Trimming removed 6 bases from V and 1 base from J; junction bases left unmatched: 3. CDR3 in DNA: TGTGCCAGCAGGGGGACAGGAGGCACAGATACGCAGTATTTT. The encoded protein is CASRGTGGTDTQYF. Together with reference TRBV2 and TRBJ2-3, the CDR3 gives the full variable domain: EPEVTQTPSHQVTQMGQEVILRCVPISNHLYFYWYRQILGQKVEFLVSFYNNEISEKSEIFDDQFSVERPDGSNFTLKIRSTKLEDSAMYFCASRGTGGTDTQYFGPGTRLTVL.

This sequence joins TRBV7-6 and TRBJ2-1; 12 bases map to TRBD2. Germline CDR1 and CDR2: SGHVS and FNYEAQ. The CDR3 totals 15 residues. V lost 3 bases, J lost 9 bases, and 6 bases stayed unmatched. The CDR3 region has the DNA TGTGCCAGCAGCTTTCAACTAGCGGGAGGAAGTGAGCAGTTCTTC. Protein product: CASSFQLAGGSEQFF.

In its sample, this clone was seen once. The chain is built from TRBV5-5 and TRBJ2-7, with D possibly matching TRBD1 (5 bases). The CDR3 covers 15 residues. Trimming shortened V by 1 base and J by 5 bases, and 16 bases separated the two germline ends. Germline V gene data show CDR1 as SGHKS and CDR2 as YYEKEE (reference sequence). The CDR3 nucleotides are TGTGCCAGCAGCTTGTATCGGCAGGGCGAGGACGAGCAGTACTTC. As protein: CASSLYRQGEDEQYF.

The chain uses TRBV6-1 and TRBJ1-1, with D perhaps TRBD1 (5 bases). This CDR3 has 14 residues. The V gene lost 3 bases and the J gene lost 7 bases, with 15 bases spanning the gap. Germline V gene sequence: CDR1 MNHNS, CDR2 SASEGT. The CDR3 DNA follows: TGTGCCAGCAGTGATTCTTGGCAGGGCCGTGAAGCTTTCTTT. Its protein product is CASSDSWQGREAFF.

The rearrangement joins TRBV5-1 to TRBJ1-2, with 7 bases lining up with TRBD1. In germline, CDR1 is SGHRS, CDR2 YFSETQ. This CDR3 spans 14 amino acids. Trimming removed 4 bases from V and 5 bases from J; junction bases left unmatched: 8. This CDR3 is CASSLSGTVYGYTF. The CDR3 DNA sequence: TGCGCCAGCAGCCTCTCCGGGACAGTATATGGCTACACCTTC.

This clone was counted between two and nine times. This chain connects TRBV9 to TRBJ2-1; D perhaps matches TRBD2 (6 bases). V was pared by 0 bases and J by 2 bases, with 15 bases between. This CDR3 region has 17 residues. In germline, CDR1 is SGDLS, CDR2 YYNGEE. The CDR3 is CASSVASGGVTYNEQFF. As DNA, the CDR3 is TGTGCCAGCAGCGTAGCGTCGGGCGGGGTTACCTACAATGAGCAGTTCTTC.

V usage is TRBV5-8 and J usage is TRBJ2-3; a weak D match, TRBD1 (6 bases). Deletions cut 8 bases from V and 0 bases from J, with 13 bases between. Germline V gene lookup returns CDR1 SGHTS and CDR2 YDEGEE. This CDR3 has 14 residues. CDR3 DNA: TGTGCCAGGAAGGGGGTGTCTAGCACAGATACGCAGTATTTT. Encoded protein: CARKGVSSTDTQYF.

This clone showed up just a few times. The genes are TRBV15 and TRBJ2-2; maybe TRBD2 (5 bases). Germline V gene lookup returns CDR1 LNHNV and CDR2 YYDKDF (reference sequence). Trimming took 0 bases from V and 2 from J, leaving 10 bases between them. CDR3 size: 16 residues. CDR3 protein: CATSRDSGLNTGELFF. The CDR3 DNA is TGTGCCACCAGCAGAGATTCCGGACTTAACACCGGGGAGCTGTTTTTT.

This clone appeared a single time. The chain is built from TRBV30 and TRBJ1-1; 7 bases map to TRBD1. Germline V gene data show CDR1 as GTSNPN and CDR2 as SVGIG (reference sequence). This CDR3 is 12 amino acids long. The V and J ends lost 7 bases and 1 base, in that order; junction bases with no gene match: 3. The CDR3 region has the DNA TGTGCCTTCCGGGACAGGAACACTGAAGCTTTCTTT. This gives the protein CAFRDRNTEAFF.

DNA for the CDR3: TGCGCCAGCTCGGAAGGGGGGGACCCCTACGAGCAGTACTTC. Its protein product is CASSEGGDPYEQYF. V gene TRBV5-1 combines with J gene TRBJ2-7, with D possibly TRBD2 on 7 matching bases. The CDR3 has 14 amino acids. Trimming took off 7 bases at V and 2 bases at J, with 16 bases between the two ends. CDR1 and CDR2 (germline): SGHRS, YFSETQ. Full variable domain (rest looked up from reference TRBV5-1 and TRBJ2-7): KAGVTQTPRYLIKTRGQQVTLSCSPISGHRSVSWYQQTPGQGLQFLFEYFSETQRNKGNFPGRFSGRQFSNSRSEMNVSTLELGDSALYLCASSEGGDPYEQYFGPGTRLTVT.

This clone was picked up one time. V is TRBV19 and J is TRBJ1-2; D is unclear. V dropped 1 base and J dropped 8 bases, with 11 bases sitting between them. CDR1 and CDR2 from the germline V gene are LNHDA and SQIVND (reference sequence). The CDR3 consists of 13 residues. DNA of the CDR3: TGTGCCAGTAGTATAGGACATATCGACGGCTACACCTTC. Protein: CASSIGHIDGYTF.

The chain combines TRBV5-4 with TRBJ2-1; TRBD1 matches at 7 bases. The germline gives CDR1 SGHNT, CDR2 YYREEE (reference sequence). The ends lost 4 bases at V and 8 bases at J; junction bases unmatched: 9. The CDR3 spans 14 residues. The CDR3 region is CASSRDRVPDEQFF. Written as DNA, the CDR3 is TGTGCCAGCAGCCGAGACAGGGTTCCAGATGAGCAGTTCTTC.

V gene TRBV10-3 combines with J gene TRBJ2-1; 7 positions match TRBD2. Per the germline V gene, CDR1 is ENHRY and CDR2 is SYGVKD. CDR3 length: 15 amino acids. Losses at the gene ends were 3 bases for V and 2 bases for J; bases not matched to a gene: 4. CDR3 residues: CAISDSAGAYNEQFF. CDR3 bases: TGTGCCATCAGTGACTCGGCGGGGGCCTACAATGAGCAGTTCTTC.